This T cell receptor (beta chain) was recorded in a study of multiple sclerosis patients with progressive multifocal leukoencephalopathy. Sequencing was performed with immunoSEQ multiplex PCR; in TCRdb, only in-frame clones are kept and a portion is missing. The data show some 30,000 clones, with around nine tenths seen just once and about 1.5% held by the top ten. Time point described: before natalizumab initiation. All PML patients were female, and all patients had earlier interferon beta. Trimming left V 6 bases short and J 2 bases short, with 10 bases between. The CDR3 has 13 residues. From germline, CDR1 is SNHLY and CDR2 FYNNEI.

The chain joins TRBV2 to TRBJ1-2, with TRBD1 as a possible D gene (5 bases). This TCR derives from a human donor with multiple sclerosis. The material sequenced was PBMCs. The CDR3 protein is CASRGETNYGYTF. The CDR3 DNA reads as TGTGCCAGCAGGGGGGAGACAAACTATGGCTACACCTTC.